This TCR beta chain was obtained from a study of spatial heterogeneity in lung cancer (dated by TCRdb to about 2019). Regarding the research as a whole: Beta-chain transcripts were consistently detected in greater numbers than alpha-chain transcripts, which likely reflects a higher abundance of beta-chain transcripts. In tumor regions, TCR transcript counts showed a strong correlation with a T cell transcriptional module score from matched bulk RNA-seq. In the raw uncorrected reads, each unique combination of TCR and UMI appeared on average more than ten times. In non-small cell lung cancer, the study quantitatively compared TCR alpha and beta repertoires across several tumor regions, matched nontumor lung, and blood. TCR repertoire features were related to nonsynonymous mutation counts determined by whole-exome sequencing of tumor tissue. At surgery, both alpha and beta chains were TCR-sequenced in roughly 230 tumor regions, about 61 matched nontumor lung samples and a few dozen PBMC samples. General findings and caveats noted by the study authors: The number of expanded intratumoral alpha and beta TCRs correlated with the tumor nonsynonymous mutation count. Estimated TCR-seq coverage of tumor T cells was only 5.5% to 7% for alpha chains and 13% for beta chains. The count of ubiquitous expanded TCRs correlated with the count of ubiquitous nonsynonymous mutations, and the count of regional expanded TCRs correlated with the count of regional nonsynonymous mutations. Additional single-cell paired TCR alpha and beta sequencing was considered necessary to confirm, at a functional level, the hypothesis that regional TCRs recognize regional mutations.

Comment on this clonotype: It lacks a known antigen. The record has no base qualities; no much larger clone is one base away. This beta chain lies outside the target of a library built for alpha chains; its clone size means little.

V trim: 4 bases; J trim: 7 bases; unmatched bases: 6. Inclusive of the bounding cysteine and phenylalanine, the CDR3 is 15 residues long. Of the read, only the CDR3 DNA is kept; its 45 bases are in frame from base 1. Libraries came from 5' RACE. The instrument given in TCRdb is NextSeq 500. In the TCR library protocol, a unique molecular identifier was attached to each TCR cDNA molecule so that PCR and sequencing errors could be corrected. Per the original workflow: TCR identification, UMI-based error correction and CDR3 extraction were all carried out with Decombinator tools. Expanded TCRs were defined as those above a frequency of 2 per 1,000, corresponding to the top 1% of the tumor frequency distribution. Expanded tumor TCRs statistically deemed absent (corrected P<0.05) from at least one tumor region were classed as regional, and all other expanded tumor TCRs were classed as ubiquitous. Renyi diversity was calculated using the R vegan package after each repertoire was subsampled 100 times to 5,000 TCRs. CDR3 similarity networks were built from amino acid triplet string-kernel similarity, connecting CDR3s with pairwise similarity above 0.82. The raw public reads went through TCRdb reprocessing: fastp at Q25, MiXCR clone calling, in-frame beta chains kept. When rows share a CDR3 protein, they turn into one entry using the most common DNA and genes. TCRdb's processing, not the study's, gives the V and J calls here. The sample data list 2,000 to 2,500 distinct CDR3 sequences, and 22% of these were observed just once. In total, the top ten clones hold around 25% of the sample.

The time point label, read with the paper, signifies: sample taken at primary tumor resection. Samples were obtained from fewer than 80 patients with early-stage, untreated non-small cell lung cancer from the lung TRACERx cohort. Whole RNA extracted from tumor and nontumor lung tissue, or from cryopreserved PBMC samples, was used for TCR sequencing without cell sorting. Only patients for whom sufficient RNA was available from at least two tumor regions were selected for TCR sequencing. A lung pathologist reviewed the tumor and adjacent nontumor lung specimens before the specimens were selected. The source was lung tumor tissue, collected at surgery. The chain couples TRBV12-3 or TRBV12-4 to TRBJ1-4, with 10 bases aligning to TRBD1. This sequence originates from a male donor with early-stage non-small cell lung cancer. The sequence in DNA is TGTGCCAGCAGTTCCGGGACAGGGGCCGGTGAAAAACTGTTTTTT. This codes for CASSSGTGAGEKLFF.